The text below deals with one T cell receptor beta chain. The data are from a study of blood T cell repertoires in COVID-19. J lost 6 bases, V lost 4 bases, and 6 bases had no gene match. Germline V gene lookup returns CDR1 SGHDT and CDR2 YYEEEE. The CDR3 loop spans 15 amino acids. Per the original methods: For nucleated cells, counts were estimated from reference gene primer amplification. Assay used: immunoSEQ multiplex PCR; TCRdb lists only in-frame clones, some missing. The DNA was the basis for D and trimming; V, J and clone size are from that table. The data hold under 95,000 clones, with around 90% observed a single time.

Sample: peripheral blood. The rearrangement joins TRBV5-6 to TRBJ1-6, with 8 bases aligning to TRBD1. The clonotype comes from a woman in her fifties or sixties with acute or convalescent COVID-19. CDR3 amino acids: CASSPRDRGNSPLHF. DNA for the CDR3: TGTGCCAGCAGCCCCCGCGACAGGGGTAATTCACCCCTCCACTTT.